This T cell receptor beta chain was profiled in a study of control samples from healthy donors and cancer patients. This CDR3 spans 18 amino acids. The V end lost 1 base, the J end lost 7 bases, and 25 bases lay between the germline ends. Germline V gene data show CDR1 as LGHNA and CDR2 as YSLEER. This table comes from immunoSEQ multiplex PCR, and its TCRdb copy is limited to in-frame clones, with some not included. The repertoire has about 160,000 clones, roughly 94% of them found once; the top ten carry approximately 8%. The sample comprised blood. The TCR originated in a woman in her thirties or forties in good health. V usage is TRBV4-3 and J usage is TRBJ1-2; possibly TRBD1 for D (6 bases). CDR3 amino acids: CASSQAGPGGGRGRGYTF. The CDR3 nucleotides are TGCGCCAGCAGCCAAGCGGGGCCCGGGGGCGGGAGGGGCCGTGGCTACACCTTC.